What follows describes a single T cell receptor beta chain. In the authors' methods: Estimated nucleated cell counts came from reference gene primer amplification. Some clones are missing from TCRdb's copy, which holds only in-frame ones; the method was immunoSEQ multiplex PCR. The V and J calls and the clone size are those of that table, but D and trimming were determined from the DNA. The sample has 310,000 or so clones; over 75% are singletons. The data stem from a study of blood T cell repertoires in COVID-19. Background on the study: Nucleic acid was either cDNA or gDNA, and it came from T cells, B-cell-depleted T cells, or PBMCs.

The CDR3 consists of 13 residues. The V and J ends lost 8 bases and 4 bases, in that order; junction bases with no gene match: 6. CDR1 and CDR2 from the germline V gene are MDHEN and SYDVKM. The sample taken for sequencing was peripheral blood. The receptor was derived from a man aged 45 to 65 with active or convalescent COVID-19. The chain recombines TRBV28 with TRBJ1-1, with 8 bases identical to TRBD1. In nucleotides, the CDR3 is TGTGCCAGCCTGACAGGGGCAGGCACTGAAGCTTTCTTT. Residues: CASLTGAGTEAFF.